A selection of T cell receptor beta chains follows, all from one sample in a study of shared clonotypes between healthy human individuals. Data came from immunoSEQ multiplex PCR; TCRdb stores just in-frame clones and leaves some out. The table has about 2.1 million clones, 90% to 95% seen once. The sequenced sample consisted of naive CD8+ T cells from PBMCs. Every receptor here comes from a man aged 18 to 29 in good health. Some clones in this sample may be carry-over from other donors' samples. CDR3s include the opening cysteine and the closing phenylalanine or tryptophan. The order of the fields is clone size, D gene, J gene, V gene, CDR3 protein, CDR3 DNA. D genes are given only for firm matches. Some rows have no size entry. The others give once, few or many, or a class for an expanded clone.

.,.,TRBJ2-1,TRBV27,CASSLSPGSSYNEQFF,TGTGCCAGCAGTTTATCACCGGGGAGCTCCTACAATGAGCAGTTCTTC
.,.,TRBJ2-2,TRBV29-1,CSALRGNTGELFF,TGCAGCGCCCTCCGGGGGAACACCGGGGAGCTGTTTTTT
.,.,TRBJ1-1,TRBV27,CASSLLGGGTEAFF,TGTGCCAGCAGTTTATTGGGGGGAGGCACTGAAGCTTTCTTT
.,.,TRBJ2-7,TRBV14,CASSRRSSYEQYF,TGTGCCAGCAGCCGCAGGAGCTCCTACGAGCAGTACTTC
.,.,TRBJ1-2,TRBV7-2,CASSLAGGQSYGYTF,TGTGCCAGCAGCTTAGCGGGGGGGCAGAGCTATGGCTACACCTTC
.,.,TRBJ2-7,TRBV6-1,CASTQGGDSREEQYF,TGTGCCAGCACTCAAGGGGGGGACTCCCGCGAGGAGCAGTACTTC
.,TRBD2,TRBJ2-3,TRBV5-6,CASSLGLATDTQYF,TGTGCCAGCAGCTTGGGACTAGCCACAGATACGCAGTATTTT
few,.,TRBJ1-5,TRBV19,CASTYRVSNQPQHF,TGTGCCAGTACCTACAGGGTGAGCAATCAGCCCCAGCATTTT
.,TRBD2,TRBJ2-1,TRBV14,CASSQETSVNEQFF,TGTGCCAGCAGCCAAGAGACTAGCGTAAATGAGCAGTTCTTC
.,.,TRBJ2-3,TRBV10-3,CAISEGTVTDTQYF,TGTGCCATCAGTGAGGGGACTGTCACAGATACGCAGTATTTT
.,TRBD2,TRBJ2-1,TRBV11-2,CASSQGLAGLYEQFF,TGTGCCAGCAGCCAGGGACTAGCGGGACTGTATGAGCAGTTCTTC
once,TRBD2,TRBJ2-1,TRBV7-3,CASSRTLAGDVGEQFF,TGTGCCAGCAGCCGGACTCTAGCGGGAGATGTTGGTGAGCAGTTCTTC
once,.,TRBJ2-7,TRBV7-6,CASSLEDSLSYEQYF,TGTGCCAGCAGCTTAGAGGACAGTCTCTCCTACGAGCAGTACTTC
.,.,TRBJ1-3,TRBV5-6,CASSYSTSGNTIYF,TGTGCCAGCAGCTACTCGACGTCTGGAAACACCATATATTTT
.,TRBD2,TRBJ2-7,TRBV7-9,CASSTSGTSAYYEQYF,TGTGCCAGCAGCACGTCCGGGACTAGCGCTTACTACGAGCAGTACTTC
.,.,TRBJ2-3,TRBV29-1,CSVEEASLSTDTQYF,TGCAGCGTTGAAGAAGCTAGTCTTAGCACAGATACGCAGTATTTT
.,TRBD1,TRBJ1-1,TRBV9,CASSLWDRGSTFF,TGTGCCAGCAGCCTATGGGACAGGGGGTCAACTTTCTTT
once,.,TRBJ2-7,TRBV27,CASSLSRTYEQYF,TGTGCCAGCAGTTTATCCCGGACCTACGAGCAGTACTTC
.,.,TRBJ2-1,TRBV11-3,CASSLTQRRGEQFF,TGTGCCAGCAGCTTGACGCAACGCCGCGGTGAGCAGTTCTTC
.,TRBD1,TRBJ2-7,TRBV27,CASSLLAGGHYEQYF,TGTGCCAGCAGTTTATTAGCAGGGGGCCACTACGAGCAGTACTTC
.,.,TRBJ1-4,TRBV5-5,CASSLRPTSWDVPEKLFF,TGTGCCAGCAGCTTGCGACCCACTTCGTGGGACGTCCCCGAAAAACTGTTTTTT
.,TRBD1,TRBJ1-2,TRBV28,CASTGTVTLDGYTF,TGTGCCAGCACCGGGACAGTGACTCTCGATGGCTACACCTTC
.,.,TRBJ1-5,TRBV7-9,CASSLGAGGNQPQHF,TGTGCCAGCAGCTTAGGGGCGGGCGGCAATCAGCCCCAGCATTTT
once,TRBD2,TRBJ2-7,TRBV9,CASSGGPRGVERHEQYF,TGTGCCAGCAGCGGGGGCCCTCGGGGGGTCGAACGCCACGAGCAGTACTTC
.,.,TRBJ2-1,TRBV4-1,CASSLARDFYNEQFF,TGCGCCAGCAGCCTGGCCCGGGACTTCTACAATGAGCAGTTCTTC
.,.,TRBJ2-7,TRBV21-1,CAKRGPEQYF,TGTGCCAAGAGGGGGCCCGAGCAGTACTTC
.,.,TRBJ1-2,TRBV14,CASSQEQGVDYGYTF,TGTGCCAGCAGCCAAGAACAGGGTGTCGACTATGGCTACACCTTC
.,TRBD1,TRBJ2-1,TRBV2,CASREKTGGAYNEQFF,TGTGCCAGCAGAGAGAAAACAGGGGGCGCCTACAATGAGCAGTTCTTC
once,.,TRBJ1-5,TRBV5-4,CANNLEGDHPNQPQHF,TGTGCCAACAACCTGGAGGGGGATCACCCTAATCAGCCCCAGCATTTT
once,.,TRBJ2-3,TRBV13,CASSFGLTDTQYF,TGTGCCAGCAGCTTCGGACTAACAGATACGCAGTATTTT
.,.,TRBJ1-4,TRBV4-2,CASGISSHSANEKLFF,TGTGCCAGCGGGATCTCCTCACATTCTGCTAATGAAAAACTGTTTTTT
.,TRBD1,TRBJ1-1,TRBV5-6,CASSRGQGYTEAFF,TGTGCCAGCAGCCGTGGACAGGGGTACACTGAAGCTTTCTTT
.,.,TRBJ1-2,TRBV27,CASWTGYGYTF,TGTGCCAGTTGGACTGGCTATGGCTACACCTTC
.,TRBD2,TRBJ2-1,TRBV28,CASSLLGGLDEQFF,TGTGCCAGCAGTTTGTTGGGAGGGCTCGATGAGCAGTTCTTC
.,.,TRBJ1-2,TRBV11-1,CASSMNLNYGYTF,TGTGCCAGCAGCATGAACCTTAACTATGGCTACACCTTC
.,.,TRBJ2-3,TRBV27,CASMDGLYTDTQYF,TGTGCCAGCATGGATGGTCTTTACACAGATACGCAGTATTTT
.,.,TRBJ1-2,TRBV11-2,CASSRGVNYGYTF,TGTGCCAGCAGCCGAGGGGTGAACTATGGCTACACCTTC
.,.,TRBJ1-1,TRBV5-6,CASSRDNLLLNTEAFF,TGTGCCAGCAGTAGGGACAACCTCCTATTGAACACTGAAGCTTTCTTT
.,.,TRBJ2-7,TRBV14,CASSSRDGSSYEQYF,TGTGCCAGCAGCAGCCGGGACGGCTCCTCCTACGAGCAGTACTTC
once,.,TRBJ1-4,TRBV28,CASSSPETTNEKLFF,TGTGCCAGCAGTTCCCCGGAAACAACTAATGAAAAACTGTTTTTT
.,.,TRBJ1-3,TRBV29-1,CSVDWGNTIYF,TGCAGCGTTGATTGGGGAAACACCATATATTTT
.,TRBD2,TRBJ2-7,TRBV9,CASSTHSGPESGEQYF,TGTGCCAGCAGCACTCATAGCGGGCCTGAATCTGGCGAGCAGTACTTC
.,.,TRBJ2-1,TRBV7-9,CASSRYRNEQFF,TGTGCCAGCAGCAGATACAGGAATGAGCAGTTCTTC
.,TRBD1,TRBJ2-7,TRBV5-1,CASSSDRSSYEQYF,TGCGCCAGCAGCTCGGACAGGAGCTCCTACGAGCAGTACTTC
.,TRBD1,TRBJ1-1,TRBV7-9,CASSSRTGGSTEAFF,TGTGCCAGCAGCTCCCGGACAGGGGGGTCCACTGAAGCTTTCTTT
.,.,TRBJ1-4,TRBV7-9,CASSQGLRTSTNEKLFF,TGTGCCAGCAGCCAGGGCCTTAGGACCTCAACTAATGAAAAACTGTTTTTT
once,.,TRBJ2-3,TRBV15,CATSERTQHSDTQYF,TGTGCCACCAGCGAGCGGACACAACACAGCGATACGCAGTATTTT
.,.,TRBJ2-5,TRBV5-1,CASSYDRMFEETQYF,TGCGCCAGCAGCTACGACAGGATGTTTGAAGAGACCCAGTACTTC
.,.,TRBJ2-7,TRBV27,CASSFLTRGVSYEQYF,TGTGCCAGCAGTTTTCTCACTAGAGGTGTTTCCTACGAGCAGTACTTC
.,.,TRBJ2-7,TRBV28,CASSSVATTYEQYF,TGTGCCAGCAGCTCGGTAGCGACCACCTACGAGCAGTACTTC
.,TRBD1,TRBJ1-5,TRBV7-8,CASSLNRGIGDQPQHF,TGTGCCAGCAGCTTAAACAGGGGGATCGGGGATCAGCCCCAGCATTTT
.,.,TRBJ2-1,TRBV4-1,CASSQGYTEYNEQFF,TGCGCCAGCAGCCAAGGCTACACAGAATACAATGAGCAGTTCTTC
.,TRBD1,TRBJ2-3,TRBV5-6,CASSYRGDTQYF,TGTGCCAGCAGCTACAGGGGGGATACGCAGTATTTT